One and the same sample provided the 26 T cell receptor beta chains below, sequenced in a study of blood T cell repertoires in COVID-19. This table comes from immunoSEQ multiplex PCR, and its TCRdb copy is limited to in-frame clones, with some not included. The profile covers approximately 210,000 clones, with just over 90% appearing a single time and more than 0.95% taken by the ten largest. The material sequenced was peripheral blood. Receptor source: a man between 25 and 39 years old with acute or convalescent COVID-19.

The V call is TRBV28, the J call TRBJ2-6; a possible D gene is TRBD2 (6 bases). V lost 6 bases and J lost 4, with 13 bases in between. The CDR3 is 15 residues long. Germline lookup yields CDR1 MDHEN and CDR2 SYDVKM. DNA of the CDR3: TGTGCCAGCAGCGCCCCGGCGGGGGGGGCCAACGTCCTGACTTTC. This gives the protein CASSAPAGGANVLTF.

The V and J genes are TRBV10-1 and TRBJ1-1; 9 bases align to TRBD1. The trim removed 7 bases at V and 0 bases at J, leaving 6 bases unmatched. The germline CDR1 and CDR2 sequences are WNHNN and SYGVQD (reference sequence). The CDR3 loop spans 15 amino acids. The CDR3 sequence: CASTPGTGMNTEAFF. CDR3 nucleotides: TGCGCCAGCACCCCCGGGACAGGGATGAACACTGAAGCTTTCTTT.

The gene calls are TRBV29-1 and TRBJ1-5, with 10 bases that match TRBD1. The V gene end was trimmed by 6 bases and the J gene end by 0 bases; junction bases not matched to a gene: 14. This CDR3 region has 18 residues. The germline gives CDR1 SQVTM, CDR2 ANQGSEA. CDR3 residues: CSVKRGTGEGTSNQPQHF. The CDR3, as DNA: TGCAGCGTGAAAAGAGGGACAGGGGAAGGAACTAGCAATCAGCCCCAGCATTTT.

The rearrangement uses TRBV5-6 and TRBJ2-2; weak D call: TRBD1 (6 bases). CDR1 and CDR2 (germline): SGHDT, YYEEEE. Trimming took off 0 bases at V and 7 bases at J, with 13 bases between the two ends. The CDR3 extends over 15 amino acids. CDR3 protein: CASSLVRGKDGELFF. For the CDR3, the DNA is TGTGCCAGCAGCTTGGTCAGGGGTAAGGACGGGGAGCTGTTTTTT.

This clone turned up a few times. The V and J genes are TRBV4-1 and TRBJ1-6, with 7 bases lining up with TRBD1. After removal of 3 bases from V and 5 bases from J, the junction contained 10 bases not matched to a gene. The CDR3 runs to 17 residues. Germline V gene sequence: CDR1 MGHRA, CDR2 YSYEKL. CDR3 coding DNA: TGCGCCAGCAGCCAGTCGTACAGGGGAATCGATAATTCACCCCTCCACTTT. The encoded protein is CASSQSYRGIDNSPLHF.

The chain is built from TRBV28 and TRBJ2-5; 8 bases are shared with TRBD1. V lost 0 bases, J lost 1 base, and 4 bases stayed unmatched. This CDR3 region has 16 residues. The germline gives CDR1 MDHEN, CDR2 SYDVKM. The CDR3 nucleotides are TGTGCCAGCAGTTTATGGGGGACAGGCGTCCAAGAGACCCAGTACTTC. Its translation is CASSLWGTGVQETQYF.

The chain combines TRBV1 with TRBJ1-5; the table gives TRBD1 as D, unverified against the DNA. TRBV1 is given as a pseudogene. The CDR3 has 16 amino acids. The CDR3 region has the DNA TGCACCAGCAGCCAAGATGGAGGACAGGTCAATCAGCCCCAGCATTTT. Its translation is CTSSQDGGQVNQPQHF.

The J gene is TRBJ2-1, the V gene TRBV5-1; perhaps TRBD2 as D (5 bases). Germline V gives CDR1 SGHRS, CDR2 YFSETQ. This CDR3 has 15 residues. The V gene lost 4 bases and the J gene lost 2 bases, with 13 bases spanning the gap. The CDR3 DNA is TGCGCCAGCAGCCTAGACCGGCGGGCCTACAATGAGCAGTTCTTC. Amino acid sequence: CASSLDRRAYNEQFF.

The rearrangement links TRBV24-1 to TRBJ2-7, with TRBD2 matching over 12 bases. V lost 4 bases and J lost 7; bases outside the gene matches: 7. Germline-derived CDR1 and CDR2 are KGHDR and SFDVKD. The CDR3 spans 15 residues. The CDR3 nucleotides read TGTGCCACCAGTGAGACTAGCGGGAGCCCCCAGGAGCAGTACTTC. Protein product: CATSETSGSPQEQYF.

The V gene is TRBV7-2, the J gene TRBJ2-3, with D hard to call. V was pared by 3 bases and J by 5 bases, with 12 bases between. Germline V gives CDR1 SGHTA, CDR2 FQGNSA. The CDR3 runs to 14 residues. The CDR3 loop reads CASSLRPELDTQYF. CDR3 nucleotides: TGTGCCAGCAGCTTGAGACCGGAGCTAGATACGCAGTATTTT. The whole variable domain, remainder taken from reference TRBV7-2 and TRBJ2-3, is GAGVSQSPSNKVTEKGKDVELRCDPISGHTALYWYRQSLGQGLEFLIYFQGNSAPDKSGLPSDRFSAERTGGSVSTLTIQRTQQEDSAVYLCASSLRPELDTQYFGPGTRLTVL.

This clone was counted a single time. The chain has TRBV3-1 (or the pseudogene TRBV3-2) and TRBJ1-2; TRBD1 might be the D (6 bases). The CDR3 has 14 amino acids. The germline CDR1 and CDR2 sequences are LGHDT and YNNKEL (reference sequence). Trimming pared 1 base from V and 8 bases from J, leaving 14 bases between. The CDR3 DNA reads TGTGCCAGCAGCCAAGGCCGGACAGCCCCGGGCTACACCTTC. Translation: CASSQGRTAPGYTF.

This rearrangement joins TRBV19 to TRBJ2-2; D is uncertain. The CDR3 is 12 residues long. V was pared by 7 bases and J by 4 bases, with 7 bases between. Germline assignment: CDR1 LNHDA and CDR2 SQIVND (reference sequence). The CDR3 DNA is TGTGCCAGTACCTCCCTCACCGGGGAGCTGTTTTTT. Encoded protein: CASTSLTGELFF.

The V call is TRBV14, the J call TRBJ2-1, with D hard to call. Germline V gives CDR1 SGHDN, CDR2 FVKESK. The V end was cut by 0 bases, the J end by 5 bases, with 14 bases between. This CDR3 contains 16 residues. The DNA of the CDR3 is TGTGCCAGCAGCCAAGACCTAAGAGGATCCGACAATGAGCAGTTCTTC. Protein product: CASSQDLRGSDNEQFF.

The rearrangement uses TRBV12-3 or TRBV12-4 and TRBJ1-3, with TRBD1 matching over 7 bases. J was trimmed by 8 bases and V by 2 bases; bases with no gene match: 3. This CDR3 region has 13 residues. The chain's CDR3 is CASSLRQGDTIYF. Written as DNA, the CDR3 is TGTGCCAGCAGTTTAAGACAGGGCGACACCATATATTTT.

The chain combines TRBV28 with TRBJ1-1; no firm D call. Looked up from germline, CDR1 is MDHEN and CDR2 is SYDVKM. CDR3 length equals 15 residues. V lost 4 bases to trimming and J lost 1 base, with 13 bases between them. CDR3 nucleotides: TGTGCCAGCAGTTCCCCGGAGACGGCGAACACTGAAGCTTTCTTT. As protein: CASSSPETANTEAFF.

The chain uses TRBV7-3 and TRBJ1-1, with 8 bases aligning to TRBD1. The CDR3 sequence is 18 residues long. Germline loops: CDR1 SGHTA, CDR2 FQGTGA. V lost 4 bases and J lost 1; bases outside the gene matches: 14. The chain's CDR3 is CASSSRTEGQGRNTEAFF. As DNA, the CDR3 is TGTGCCAGCAGCTCACGAACCGAAGGACAGGGTAGGAACACTGAAGCTTTCTTT.

This rearrangement joins TRBV6-5 to TRBJ1-6; TRBD1 matches at 8 bases. The CDR3 spans 15 residues. V trimming: 2 bases; J trimming: 7 bases; junction bases outside the gene matches: 4. Germline V gives CDR1 MNHEY, CDR2 SVGAGI. The CDR3 region has the DNA TGTGCCAGCAGTTACACGACAGGGGACAATTCACCCCTCCACTTT. Its translation: CASSYTTGDNSPLHF.

The rearrangement links TRBV28 to TRBJ2-7; 9 bases map to TRBD1. The V and J ends lost 5 bases and 3 bases, in that order; junction bases with no gene match: 8. CDR1 is MDHEN and CDR2 is SYDVKM in the germline V gene. CDR3 length equals 15 residues. The CDR3: CASSPDRDRDYEQYF. Written as DNA, the CDR3 is TGTGCCAGCAGTCCCGACCGGGACAGGGACTACGAGCAGTACTTC. The whole variable domain, remainder taken from reference TRBV28 and TRBJ2-7, is DVKVTQSSRYLVKRTGEKVFLECVQDMDHENMFWYRQDPGLGLRLIYFSYDVKMKEKGDIPEGYSVSREKKERFSLILESASTNQTSMYLCASSPDRDRDYEQYFGPGTRLTVT.

The chain uses TRBV29-1 and TRBJ2-1; 8 bases agree with TRBD1. The CDR3 runs to 14 residues. Germline V gene data show CDR1 as SQVTM and CDR2 as ANQGSEA. The J segment lost 4 bases and the V segment lost 5 bases, leaving 7 bases of the junction unmatched. Written as DNA, the CDR3 is TGCAGCGTTTACGACAGGGGCGGTTACAATGAGCAGTTCTTC. Encoded protein: CSVYDRGGYNEQFF.

This clone was seen just once. The V call is TRBV6-5, the J call TRBJ1-2, with TRBD1 matching over 7 bases. Germline-derived CDR1 and CDR2 are MNHEY and SVGAGI. The CDR3 has 13 residues. V trimming: 6 bases; J trimming: 6 bases; junction bases outside the gene matches: 7. The CDR3 spells CASRTTGKDGYTF. The CDR3 DNA is TGTGCCAGCAGGACGACAGGGAAGGATGGCTACACCTTC.

CDR3 DNA: TGTGCCAGCAGTGAAGCCAAGGACAGAGACTACTATGGCTACACCTTC. It encodes CASSEAKDRDYYGYTF. The gene calls are TRBV6-1 and TRBJ1-2; TRBD1 is a possible D gene (6 bases). This CDR3 is 16 amino acids long. Germline-derived CDR1 and CDR2 are MNHNS and SASEGT. V lost 0 bases to trimming and J lost 3 bases, with 14 bases between them.

This sequence joins TRBV28 and TRBJ2-3, with D possibly TRBD1 on 5 matching bases. Germline CDR1 is MDHEN and CDR2 is SYDVKM. V was shortened by 3 bases and J by 2 bases, with 9 bases between the two germline ends. This CDR3 comprises 14 residues. The CDR3 region has the DNA TGTGCCAGCAGTTTCGACAGTCCCACAGATACGCAGTATTTT. Encoded protein: CASSFDSPTDTQYF.

The rearrangement uses TRBV11-2 and TRBJ1-1, with D hard to call. The V end was cut by 6 bases, the J end by 5 bases, with 13 bases between. The CDR3 totals 13 residues. The germline V gene encodes CDR1 SGHAT and CDR2 FQNNGV. CDR3 coding DNA: TGTGCCAGCAGAGCAAGGGAGGTGACTGAAGCTTTCTTT. This gives the protein CASRAREVTEAFF. The whole variable domain, remainder taken from reference TRBV11-2 and TRBJ1-1, is EAGVAQSPRYKIIEKRQSVAFWCNPISGHATLYWYQQILGQGPKLLIQFQNNGVVDDSQLPKDRFSAERLKGVDSTLKIQPAKLEDSAVYLCASRAREVTEAFFGQGTRLTVV.

The chain combines TRBV11-1 with TRBJ2-7; 7 bases fit TRBD2. CDR3 length: 14 residues. Germline-derived CDR1 and CDR2 are SGHAT and FQDESV (reference sequence). With V trimmed by 0 bases and J by 1 base, 0 bases remained unmatched. The CDR3 sequence: CASSLAGGSYEQYF. The CDR3 bases are TGTGCCAGCAGCTTAGCGGGGGGGTCCTACGAGCAGTACTTC.

This rearrangement joins TRBV7-2 to TRBJ2-5, with unresolved D. The germline V and J ends were trimmed by 11 bases and 1 base, with 17 bases remaining between them. The CDR3 totals 14 residues. Germline-derived CDR1 and CDR2 are SGHTA and FQGNSA. In DNA, the CDR3 is TGTGCCTCTCACGGAGCCGAACGCCAAGAGACCCAGTACTTC. This codes for CASHGAERQETQYF.

This chain connects TRBV28 to TRBJ1-6; 7 bases map to TRBD1. Trimming at V came to 3 bases and at J to 3 bases, leaving 11 bases not matched to a gene. Germline-derived CDR1 and CDR2 are MDHEN and SYDVKM. The CDR3 runs to 18 residues. CDR3 sequence (DNA): TGTGCCAGCAGTTTCGGAGGGGCCAGGGGGTTCTATAATTCACCCCTCCACTTT. The encoded protein is CASSFGGARGFYNSPLHF.